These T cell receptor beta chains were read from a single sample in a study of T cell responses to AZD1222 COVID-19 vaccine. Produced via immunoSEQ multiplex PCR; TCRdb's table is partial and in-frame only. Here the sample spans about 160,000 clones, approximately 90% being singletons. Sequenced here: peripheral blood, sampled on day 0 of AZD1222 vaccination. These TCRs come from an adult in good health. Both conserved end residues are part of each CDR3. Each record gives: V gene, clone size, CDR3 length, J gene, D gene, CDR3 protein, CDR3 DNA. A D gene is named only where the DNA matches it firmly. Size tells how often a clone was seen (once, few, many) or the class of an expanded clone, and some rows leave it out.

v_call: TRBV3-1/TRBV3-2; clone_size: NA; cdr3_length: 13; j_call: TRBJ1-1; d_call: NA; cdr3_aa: CASSQDREGRAFF; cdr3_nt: TGTGCCAGCAGCCAAGATCGAGAAGGGCGGGCTTTCTTT
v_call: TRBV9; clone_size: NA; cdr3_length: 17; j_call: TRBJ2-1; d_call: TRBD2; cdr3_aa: CASSVGGIWGRDNEQFF; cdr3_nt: TGTGCCAGCAGCGTAGGTGGTATTTGGGGGAGGGACAATGAGCAGTTCTTC
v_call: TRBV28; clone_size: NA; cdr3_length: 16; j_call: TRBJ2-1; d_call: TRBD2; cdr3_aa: CASSPGSGRAYNEQFF; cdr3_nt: TGTGCCAGCAGTCCGGGCAGCGGGAGGGCCTACAATGAGCAGTTCTTC
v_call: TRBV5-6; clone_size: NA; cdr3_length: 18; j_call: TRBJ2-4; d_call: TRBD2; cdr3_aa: CASSSEGLAGAPAYIQYF; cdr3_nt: TGTGCCAGCAGCTCGGAGGGACTAGCGGGCGCTCCCGCTTACATTCAGTACTTC
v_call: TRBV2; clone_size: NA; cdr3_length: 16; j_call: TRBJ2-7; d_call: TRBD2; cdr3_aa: CASSEASGGSSYEQYF; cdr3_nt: TGTGCCAGCAGTGAAGCTTCCGGCGGGAGCTCCTACGAGCAGTACTTC
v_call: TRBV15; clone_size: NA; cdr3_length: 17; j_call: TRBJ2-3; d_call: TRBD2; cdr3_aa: CATSDGGTRSFSDTQYF; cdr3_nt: TGTGCCACCAGCGACGGGGGGACTAGAAGTTTTTCAGATACGCAGTATTTT
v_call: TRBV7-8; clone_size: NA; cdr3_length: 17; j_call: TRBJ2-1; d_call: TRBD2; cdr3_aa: CASSLQWGRAPYNEQFF; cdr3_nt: TGTGCCAGCAGCTTACAGTGGGGGAGGGCCCCCTACAATGAGCAGTTCTTC
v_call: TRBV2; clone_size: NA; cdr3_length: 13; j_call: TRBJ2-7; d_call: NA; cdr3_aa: CASSPVMGAEQYF; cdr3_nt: TGTGCCAGCAGCCCGGTTATGGGGGCCGAGCAGTACTTC
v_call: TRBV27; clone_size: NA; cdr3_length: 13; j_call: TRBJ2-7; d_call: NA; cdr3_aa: CASSPLQGYEQYF; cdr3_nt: TGTGCCAGCAGCCCTTTACAGGGATACGAGCAGTACTTC
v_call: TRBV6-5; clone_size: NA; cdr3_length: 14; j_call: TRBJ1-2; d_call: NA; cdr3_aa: CATQPGPSNYGYTF; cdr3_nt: TGTGCCACCCAACCAGGGCCTTCTAACTATGGCTACACCTTC
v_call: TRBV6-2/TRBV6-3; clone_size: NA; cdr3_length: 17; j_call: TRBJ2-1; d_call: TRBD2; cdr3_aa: CASSYSEGLAGVYEQFF; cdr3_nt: TGTGCCAGCAGTTACTCGGAAGGACTAGCGGGAGTGTACGAGCAGTTCTTC
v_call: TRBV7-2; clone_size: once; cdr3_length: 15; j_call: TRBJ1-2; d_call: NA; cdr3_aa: CASSLVYGGDYGYTF; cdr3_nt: TGTGCCAGCAGCTTAGTTTACGGGGGCGACTATGGCTACACCTTC
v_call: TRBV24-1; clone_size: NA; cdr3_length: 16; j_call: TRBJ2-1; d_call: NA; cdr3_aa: CATSDPRPALGNEQFF; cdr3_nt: TGTGCCACCAGTGATCCCCGTCCAGCCCTCGGGAATGAGCAGTTCTTC
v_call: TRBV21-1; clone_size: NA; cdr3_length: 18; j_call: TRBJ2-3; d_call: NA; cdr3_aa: CASSKDRPLAGRTDTQYF; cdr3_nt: TGTGCCAGCAGCAAAGACCGGCCCCTAGCGGGGCGCACAGATACGCAGTATTTT
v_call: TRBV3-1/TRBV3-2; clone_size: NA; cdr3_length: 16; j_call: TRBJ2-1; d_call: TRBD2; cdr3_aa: CASSRTGLAGVKEQFF; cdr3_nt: TGTGCCAGCAGCCGGACGGGACTAGCGGGAGTTAAGGAGCAGTTCTTC
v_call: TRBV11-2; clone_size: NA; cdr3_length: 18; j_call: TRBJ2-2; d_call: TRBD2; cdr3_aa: CASSLYGVSGRGTGELFF; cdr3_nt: TGTGCCAGCAGCTTATACGGGGTCAGCGGGAGGGGAACCGGGGAGCTGTTTTTT
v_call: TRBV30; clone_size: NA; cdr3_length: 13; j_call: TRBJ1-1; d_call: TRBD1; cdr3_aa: CAWTRGPNTEAFF; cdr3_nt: TGTGCCTGGACCAGGGGGCCGAACACTGAAGCTTTCTTT
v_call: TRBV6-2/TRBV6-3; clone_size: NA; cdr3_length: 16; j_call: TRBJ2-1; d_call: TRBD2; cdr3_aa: CASSAIAGATYNEQFF; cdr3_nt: TGTGCCAGCAGTGCCATAGCGGGTGCCACCTACAATGAGCAGTTCTTC
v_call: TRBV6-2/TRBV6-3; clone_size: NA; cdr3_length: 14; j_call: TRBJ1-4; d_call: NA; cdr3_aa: CASSFSGTNEKLFF; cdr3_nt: TGTGCCAGCAGTTTCTCAGGAACTAATGAAAAACTGTTTTTT
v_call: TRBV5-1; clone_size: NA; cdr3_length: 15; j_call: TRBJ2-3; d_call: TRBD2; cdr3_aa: CASSLVLAGSDTQYF; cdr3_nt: TGCGCCAGCAGCTTGGTGCTAGCGGGGTCAGATACGCAGTATTTT
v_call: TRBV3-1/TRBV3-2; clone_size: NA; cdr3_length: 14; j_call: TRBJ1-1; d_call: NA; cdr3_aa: CASSQREGNTEAFF; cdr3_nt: TGTGCCAGCAGCCAAAGGGAGGGGAACACTGAAGCTTTCTTT
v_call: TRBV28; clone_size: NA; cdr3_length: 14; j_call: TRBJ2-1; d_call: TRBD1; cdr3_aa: CASLMDRGRGEQFF; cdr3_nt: TGTGCCAGCTTAATGGACAGGGGGCGGGGTGAGCAGTTCTTC
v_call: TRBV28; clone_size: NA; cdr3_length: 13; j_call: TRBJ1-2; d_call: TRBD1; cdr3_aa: CASSPGQGYGYTF; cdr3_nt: TGTGCCAGCAGTCCCGGACAGGGCTATGGCTACACCTTC
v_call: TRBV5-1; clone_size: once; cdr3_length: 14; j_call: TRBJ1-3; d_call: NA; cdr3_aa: CASSFVGRGNTIYF; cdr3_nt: TGCGCCAGCAGCTTCGTAGGGCGCGGAAACACCATATATTTT
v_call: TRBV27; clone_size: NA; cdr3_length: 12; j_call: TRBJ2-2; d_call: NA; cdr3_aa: CARKRTGKELFF; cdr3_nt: TGTGCCAGAAAACGTACAGGGAAAGAGCTGTTTTTT
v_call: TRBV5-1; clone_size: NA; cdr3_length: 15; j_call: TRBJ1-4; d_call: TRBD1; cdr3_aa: CASSPTGGGREKLFF; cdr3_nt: TGCGCCAGCAGCCCCACAGGGGGCGGGCGCGAAAAACTGTTTTTT
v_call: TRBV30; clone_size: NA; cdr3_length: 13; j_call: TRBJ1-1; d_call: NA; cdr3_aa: CAWSEGVNTEAFF; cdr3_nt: TGTGCCTGGAGTGAAGGGGTTAACACTGAAGCTTTCTTT
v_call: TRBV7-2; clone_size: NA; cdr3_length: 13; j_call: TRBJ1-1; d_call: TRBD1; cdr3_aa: CASSARQGREAFF; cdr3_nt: TGTGCCAGCAGCGCCCGACAGGGCAGGGAAGCTTTCTTT